The clone carrying this T cell receptor beta chain was recorded at least ten times. What it binds is unknown. CDR1 LGHNT and CDR2 FRNRAP come from the germline V gene. Deletions cut 4 bases from V and 8 bases from J, with 12 bases between. The CDR3 extends over 13 amino acids. With iRepertoire HTBI primers and Arm-PCR of CDR3 regions, TCR beta libraries were built. TCRdb recomputed calls from the multiplex PCR reads with MiXCR, one row per CDR3 protein. The sample lists about 530,000 distinct CDR3 sequences; 16% were seen once. The time point is: newly diagnosed GD, antithyroid drugs for less than 3 months. Generation of the TCR library employed RNA extracted from PBMCs. The data stem from a study of regulatory T cells in long-lasting Graves disease. Study at large: Graves' cases, newly diagnosed, had used antithyroid drugs under 3 months.

Study-level points and caveats: Persistent disease showed a preference for TRBV28, TRBJ1-2 and TRBJ2-5. Patients with persistent Graves' had lower TCR diversity than newly diagnosed patients.

Another study also made use of these data, one on T cells in Graves' hyperthyroidism and ophthalmopathy. That study adds: When the TCR CDR3 underwent first-round RT-PCR, the HTBI primer set was used.

The sample here was peripheral blood mononuclear cells (PBMCs), taken at new diagnosis, from a patient treated with antithyroid drugs. This TCR derives from a woman aged 35 to 60 with Graves disease. This sequence joins TRBV12-5 and TRBJ2-1; D is unclear. The CDR3 loop reads CASGSPQSHEQFF. CDR3 sequence (DNA): TGTGCTAGTGGTTCGCCGCAGAGCCATGAGCAGTTCTTC.